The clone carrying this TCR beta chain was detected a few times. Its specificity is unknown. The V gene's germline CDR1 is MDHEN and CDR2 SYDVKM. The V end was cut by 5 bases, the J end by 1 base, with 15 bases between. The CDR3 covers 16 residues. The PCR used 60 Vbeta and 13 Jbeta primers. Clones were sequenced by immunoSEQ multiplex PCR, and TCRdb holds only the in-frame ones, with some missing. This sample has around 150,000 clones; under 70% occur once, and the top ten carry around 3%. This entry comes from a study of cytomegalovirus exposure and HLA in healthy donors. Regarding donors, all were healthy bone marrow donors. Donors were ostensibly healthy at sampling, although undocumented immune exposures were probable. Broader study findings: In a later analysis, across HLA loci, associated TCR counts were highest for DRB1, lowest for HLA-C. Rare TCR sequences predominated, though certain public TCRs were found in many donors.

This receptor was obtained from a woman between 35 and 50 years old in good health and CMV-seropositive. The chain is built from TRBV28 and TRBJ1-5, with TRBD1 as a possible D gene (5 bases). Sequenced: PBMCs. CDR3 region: CASSILQESSNQPQHF. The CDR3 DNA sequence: TGTGCCAGCAGTATTCTACAGGAATCGAGCAATCAGCCCCAGCATTTT.